A single sample is the source of the 28 T cell receptor beta chains below, sequenced in a study of blood T cell repertoires in COVID-19. Data came from immunoSEQ multiplex PCR; TCRdb stores just in-frame clones and leaves some out. The data contain 85,000 to 95,000 clones, more than 75% of them singletons. Sequenced: peripheral blood. These receptors all come from a human donor in a cohort sampled during active COVID-19.

The rearrangement uses TRBV30 and TRBJ2-7; 10 positions match TRBD2. Per the germline V gene, CDR1 is GTSNPN and CDR2 is SVGIG (reference sequence). This CDR3 contains 13 residues. J gave up 4 bases and V 0 bases, and 0 bases lay outside the gene matches. CDR3 loop: CAWSVLAGYEQYF. Written as DNA, the CDR3 is TGTGCCTGGAGTGTACTAGCGGGGTACGAGCAGTACTTC.

This rearrangement joins TRBV7-8 to TRBJ2-3, with D perhaps being TRBD1 or TRBD2 (6 bases each). CDR1 and CDR2 (germline): SGHVS, FQNEAQ. CDR3 length equals 15 residues. Trimming shortened V by 5 bases and J by 6 bases, and 18 bases separated the two germline ends. CDR3 DNA sequence: TGTGCCAGCAGCCAGGGGACTCATCTCGGGGATACGCAGTATTTT. Its translation is CASSQGTHLGDTQYF.

This clone was observed a handful of times. This rearrangement joins TRBV13 to TRBJ2-1; D is perhaps TRBD1 (6 bases). The germline V gene has CDR1 PRHDT and CDR2 FYEKMQ (reference sequence). V was cut by 1 base and J by 9 bases, with 19 bases left in between. This CDR3 is 16 amino acids long. CDR3 DNA sequence: TGTGCCAGCAGCTTAGTGGGGGCCCCTTCTTCGAGTGAGCAGTTCTTC. It encodes CASSLVGAPSSSEQFF. The full variable domain, its missing parts supplied by reference TRBV13 and TRBJ2-1, is AAGVIQSPRHLIKEKRETATLKCYPIPRHDTVYWYQQGPGQDPQFLISFYEKMQSDKGSIPDRFSAQQFSDYHSELNMSSLELGDSALYFCASSLVGAPSSSEQFFGPGTRLTVL.

The J gene is TRBJ2-7, the V gene TRBV5-8; 12 bases match TRBD2. Trimming cost V 0 bases and J 5 bases; bases outside gene matches: 3. The germline V gene has CDR1 SGHTS and CDR2 YDEGEE. The CDR3 sequence is 15 residues long. CDR3 protein: CASSLGTSGNNEQYF. The DNA for the CDR3 is TGTGCCAGCAGCTTGGGGACTAGCGGGAATAACGAGCAGTACTTC.

The rearrangement uses TRBV11-2 and TRBJ2-6; possible D gene TRBD1, 6 bases. The V end was cut by 5 bases, the J end by 3 bases, with 11 bases between. Per the germline V gene, CDR1 is SGHAT and CDR2 is FQNNGV. The CDR3 runs to 15 residues. CDR3 coding DNA: TGTGCCAGCAGCCGCAGGGGAAGTGGGGCCAACGTCCTGACTTTC. Protein sequence: CASSRRGSGANVLTF.

This clone was observed a handful of times. No DNA is shown, since the ends of the CDR3 on it are uncertain; the CDR3 is the one TCRdb lists. The CDR3 protein is CASSSSAEAFF. The chain uses TRBV6-2 or TRBV6-3 and TRBJ1-1. Germline values: CDR1 MNHEY, CDR2 SVGEGT. The CDR3 region is 11 residues in length, termini included.

This chain uses TRBV4-3 with TRBJ2-1, with a possible D match to TRBD2 (6 bases). V was pared by 3 bases and J by 6 bases, with 18 bases between. Germline CDR1 LGHNA, CDR2 YSLEER. The length of the CDR3 is 16 residues. The CDR3, as DNA: TGCGCCAGCAGCCAGGGGAATGCTTGGAGGGTCAATGAGCAGTTCTTC. This sequence encodes CASSQGNAWRVNEQFF.

V gene TRBV7-8 combines with J gene TRBJ2-7, with D possibly matching TRBD1 (6 bases). This CDR3 has 15 residues. Looked up from germline, CDR1 is SGHVS and CDR2 is FQNEAQ. Trimming pared 5 bases from V and 7 bases from J, leaving 21 bases between. In nucleotides, the CDR3 is TGTGCCAGCAGCCATGGGACAAGTGGGGGAAAGGAGCAGTACTTC. This gives the protein CASSHGTSGGKEQYF. Supplemented by reference TRBV7-8 and TRBJ2-7, the full variable domain reads GAGVSQSPRYKVAKRGQDVALRCDPISGHVSLFWYQQALGQGPEFLTYFQNEAQLDKSGLPSDRFFAERPEGSVSTLKIQRTQQEDSAVYLCASSHGTSGGKEQYFGPGTRLTVT.

The rearrangement uses TRBV28 and TRBJ2-1; tentative D call: TRBD1 (6 bases). Between the trimmed V and J ends, which lost 5 bases and 9 bases, there was a span of 8 bases. Germline V gene data show CDR1 as MDHEN and CDR2 as SYDVKM. The CDR3 totals 11 residues. The CDR3 DNA reads TGTGCCAGCAGTCGAGGGGGTGAGCAGTTCTTC. Translation gives CASSRGGEQFF. The whole variable domain, remainder taken from reference TRBV28 and TRBJ2-1, is DVKVTQSSRYLVKRTGEKVFLECVQDMDHENMFWYRQDPGLGLRLIYFSYDVKMKEKGDIPEGYSVSREKKERFSLILESASTNQTSMYLCASSRGGEQFFGPGTRLTVL.

CDR3 in amino acids: CASSRLAGLNEQYF. CDR3 nucleotide sequence: TGTGCCAGCAGTCGGCTAGCGGGATTGAACGAGCAGTACTTC. V usage is TRBV25-1 and J usage is TRBJ2-7; 9 nucleotides agree with TRBD2. In germline, CDR1 is MGHDK, CDR2 SYGVNS. Trimming removed 5 bases from V and 5 bases from J; junction bases left unmatched: 7. The CDR3 loop spans 14 amino acids.

The chain combines TRBV15 with TRBJ2-1, with D possibly matching TRBD2 (5 bases). This CDR3 is built from 12 residues. V was pared by 1 base and J by 12 bases, with 10 bases between. In germline, CDR1 is LNHNV, CDR2 YYDKDF (reference sequence). CDR3 in DNA: TGTGCCACCAGCAGAGCTCGGGGTGGGCAGTTCTTC. Its protein is CATSRARGGQFF.

The chain couples TRBV18 to TRBJ1-6; 12 bases fit TRBD1. Germline CDR1 KGHSH, CDR2 LQKENI. The V and J ends lost 3 bases and 5 bases, in that order; junction bases with no gene match: 5. The CDR3 covers 17 residues. The CDR3 region has the DNA TGTGCCAGCTCACCTACAGGGACAGGGGGCAATAATTCACCCCTCCACTTT. This sequence encodes CASSPTGTGGNNSPLHF.

The chain links TRBV10-3 to TRBJ2-1; the match to TRBD2 covers 7 bases. The CDR3 extends over 15 amino acids. Germline loops: CDR1 ENHRY, CDR2 SYGVKD. Losses at the gene ends were 0 bases for V and 10 bases for J; bases not matched to a gene: 9. CDR3: CAISESPGEGWEQFF. CDR3 nucleotide sequence: TGTGCCATCAGTGAGTCCCCGGGGGAGGGATGGGAGCAGTTCTTC.

The chain joins TRBV7-9 to TRBJ2-2, with 7 bases lining up with TRBD2. Unmatched junction bases numbered 7, after V lost 4 bases and J lost 2 bases. This CDR3 is 16 amino acids long. From germline, CDR1 is SEHNR and CDR2 FQNEAQ (reference sequence). This chain's CDR3 is CASSYPSGYNTGELFF. Written as DNA, the CDR3 is TGTGCCAGCAGCTATCCTAGCGGTTACAACACCGGGGAGCTGTTTTTT.

The chain is built from TRBV7-8 and TRBJ2-1; D not certain. Germline CDR1 is SGHVS and CDR2 is FQNEAQ. The CDR3 is 13 amino acids. V lost 6 bases to trimming and J lost 0 bases, with 6 bases between them. CDR3 sequence: CASRRSSYNEQFF. CDR3 bases: TGTGCCAGCAGGCGGAGCTCCTACAATGAGCAGTTCTTC.

This chain's CDR3 is CASGTSGDNEQFF. DNA for the CDR3: TGTGCCAGTGGGACTAGCGGGGACAATGAGCAGTTCTTC. This sequence joins TRBV19 and TRBJ2-1; TRBD2 matches at 13 bases. CDR3 length: 13 amino acids. The trim removed 8 bases at V and 5 bases at J, leaving 0 bases unmatched. Germline lookup yields CDR1 LNHDA and CDR2 SQIVND (reference sequence).

The chain combines TRBV7-2 with TRBJ2-3; D call uncertain. V was shortened by 1 base and J by 1 base, with 9 bases between the two germline ends. The CDR3 is made up of 15 amino acids. Germline CDR1 is SGHTA and CDR2 is FQGNSA. CDR3 DNA: TGTGCCAGCAGCTTAGGTGGCCGGGGCACAGATACGCAGTATTTT. Its protein is CASSLGGRGTDTQYF.

The rearrangement uses TRBV6-5 and TRBJ1-5; 8 nucleotides align to TRBD1. CDR1 and CDR2 from the germline V gene are MNHEY and SVGAGI. With 6 bases clipped from V and 4 bases from J, the junction kept 8 bases outside the gene matches. CDR3 length: 15 residues. The CDR3 DNA sequence: TGTGCCAGCAGCCCAGGGGGCTCAAGGAATCAGCCCCAGCATTTT. It is translated as CASSPGGSRNQPQHF.

V is TRBV30 and J is TRBJ2-5; 10 bases line up with TRBD1. V gave up 1 base and J gave up 5 bases; unmatched junction bases: 4. The CDR3 runs to 14 residues. Germline V gene data show CDR1 as GTSNPN and CDR2 as SVGIG (reference sequence). CDR3: CAWSEGQGWETQYF. The CDR3 DNA sequence: TGTGCCTGGAGTGAGGGACAGGGGTGGGAGACCCAGTACTTC. Full variable domain (outside the CDR3, taken from reference TRBV30 and TRBJ2-5): SQTIHQWPATLVQPVGSPLSLECTVEGTSNPNLYWYRQAAGRGLQLLFYSVGIGQISSEVPQNLSASRPQDRQFILSSKKLLLSDSGFYLCAWSEGQGWETQYFGPGTRLLVL.

This chain joins TRBV30 and TRBJ1-2; D is unresolved. Germline lookup yields CDR1 GTSNPN and CDR2 SVGIG (reference sequence). V gave up 2 bases and J gave up 5 bases, with 9 bases separating them. The CDR3 is made up of 12 amino acids. CDR3 nucleotide sequence: TGTGCCTGGAGTCCCAACTCGTATGGCTACACCTTC. Its translation is CAWSPNSYGYTF.

The rearrangement uses TRBV27 and TRBJ1-6; a weak D match, TRBD1 (6 bases). The CDR3 consists of 17 residues. V lost 5 bases to trimming and J lost 4 bases, with 18 bases between them. CDR1 and CDR2 from the germline V gene are MNHEY and SMNVEV (reference sequence). CDR3 nucleotide sequence: TGTGCCAGCAGTCCCCGGGGAGGGGGGTTTTATAATTCACCCCTCCACTTT. It specifies CASSPRGGGFYNSPLHF.

This chain uses TRBV10-2 with TRBJ2-6; maybe TRBD2 (6 bases). Trimming removed 4 bases at V and 2 bases at J, with 6 bases between. The germline V gene has CDR1 WSHSY and CDR2 SAAADI. This CDR3 comprises 14 residues. DNA of the CDR3: TGCGCCAGCAGTGGCGGGGCTGGGGCCAACGTCCTGACTTTC. This translates into CASSGGAGANVLTF.

This chain uses TRBV6-6 with TRBJ1-3; TRBD1 aligns across 9 bases. Germline CDR1 reads MNHNY; CDR2 reads SVGAGI (reference sequence). Trimming at V came to 6 bases and at J to 2 bases, leaving 2 bases not matched to a gene. The CDR3 extends over 14 amino acids. This CDR3 is CASSRQGAGNTIYF. The CDR3 region has the DNA TGTGCCAGCAGCAGACAGGGGGCTGGAAACACCATATATTTT.

This clone has a handful of counts. V usage is TRBV13 and J usage is TRBJ2-3; tentative D call: TRBD1 (5 bases). CDR1 is PRHDT and CDR2 is FYEKMQ in the germline V gene (reference sequence). V lost 0 bases and J 0 bases, leaving 22 bases between the germline ends. The CDR3 contains 20 residues. The CDR3 is CASSLGPRAGPRWSTDTQYF. Here the CDR3 DNA reads TGTGCCAGCAGCTTAGGCCCCAGGGCAGGGCCCCGGTGGAGCACAGATACGCAGTATTTT.

The CDR3 reads CASSHAQNTQYF. The CDR3 DNA reads as TGTGCCAGCAGCCACGCACAGAATACGCAGTATTTT. The chain links TRBV3-1 (or the pseudogene TRBV3-2) to TRBJ2-3, with D uncertain. The length of the CDR3 is 12 residues. Trimming pared 3 bases from V and 7 bases from J, leaving 8 bases between. Per the germline V gene, CDR1 is LGHDT and CDR2 is YNNKEL (reference sequence).

This clone appeared a single time. The chain is built from TRBV6-2 or TRBV6-3 and TRBJ1-4, with a weak D call TRBD1 (5 bases). This CDR3 has 14 residues. Germline V gene sequence: CDR1 MNHEY, CDR2 SVGEGT. V dropped 2 bases and J dropped 8 bases, with 12 bases sitting between them. The CDR3 loop reads CASSYRGWGEKLFF. The CDR3, as DNA: TGTGCCAGCAGTTACAGGGGATGGGGAGAAAAACTGTTTTTT.

This clone was seen more than once but under ten times. This sequence joins TRBV15 and TRBJ1-3, with 9 bases lining up with TRBD1. V dropped 0 bases and J dropped 4; count of bases not matched to a gene: 4. The CDR3 consists of 16 residues. Germline values: CDR1 LNHNV, CDR2 YYDKDF (reference sequence). Here the CDR3 DNA reads TGTGCCACCAGCAGAGATAAGGGGACAGGGGGAAACACCATATATTTT. This codes for CATSRDKGTGGNTIYF.

The rearrangement uses TRBV19 and TRBJ1-6; no reliable D call. CDR1 LNHDA and CDR2 SQIVND come from the germline V gene (reference sequence). V dropped 5 bases and J dropped 1 base, with 9 bases sitting between them. This CDR3 is 15 amino acids long. DNA of the CDR3: TGTGCCAGTAGTGAAGAGAGATCCTATAATTCACCCCTCCACTTT. It translates to CASSEERSYNSPLHF.